These 21 T cell receptor beta chains originate from one sample sequenced in a study of blood T cell repertoires in COVID-19. Using immunoSEQ multiplex PCR, the repertoire was profiled, and TCRdb retains in-frame clones only, with some absent. The table records approximately 250,000 clones, 80% to 90% of them present only once. The sequencing sample was made of peripheral blood. Receptors were obtained from a man younger than 45 with active or convalescent COVID-19.

CDR3 sequence (DNA): TGCGCCAGCAGTCAATCGAACTCACCGGGCGGGGAGCTGTTTTTT. Encoded protein: CASSQSNSPGGELFF. This rearrangement joins TRBV23-1 to TRBJ2-2; the D is unclear. TRBV23-1 is noted as an ORF with a role that remains uncertain. The CDR3 spans 15 residues. The V end was cut by 0 bases, the J end by 7 bases, with 12 bases between.

This clone was seen just once. This chain connects TRBV15 to TRBJ1-4; perhaps TRBD1 as D (5 bases). Germline V gene sequence: CDR1 LNHNV, CDR2 YYDKDF (reference sequence). V was cut by 0 bases and J by 3 bases, with 11 bases left in between. The CDR3 totals 16 residues. CDR3 sequence reads: CATSRDPWTSNEKLFF. The DNA for the CDR3 is TGTGCCACCAGCAGAGATCCCTGGACATCTAATGAAAAACTGTTTTTT.

V usage is TRBV27 and J usage is TRBJ1-2; TRBD1 might be the D (5 bases). Germline lookup yields CDR1 MNHEY and CDR2 SMNVEV (reference sequence). The germline V and J ends were trimmed by 5 bases and 3 bases, with 19 bases remaining between them. The CDR3 sequence is 16 residues long. This CDR3 reads CASSPGSAGRDYGYTF. The CDR3 DNA reads TGTGCCAGCAGTCCGGGATCGGCAGGGAGGGACTATGGCTACACCTTC.

The chain has TRBV2 and TRBJ1-1; perhaps TRBD1 as D (6 bases). V lost 4 bases, J lost 1 base, and 13 bases lay in between. Germline V gene lookup returns CDR1 SNHLY and CDR2 FYNNEI. The CDR3 spans 15 residues. The CDR3 loop reads CASSGKDSPNTEAFF. Written as DNA, the CDR3 is TGTGCCAGCAGTGGAAAGGACAGCCCGAACACTGAAGCTTTCTTT.

The rearrangement joins TRBV5-1 to TRBJ1-6; D is possibly TRBD1 (5 bases). The germline V and J ends were trimmed by 1 base and 10 bases, with 15 bases remaining between them. CDR3 size: 15 residues. CDR1 SGHRS and CDR2 YFSETQ come from the germline V gene. The DNA for the CDR3 is TGCGCCAGCAGCTTGAGCTCAGCCTCAGGGTCACCCCTCCACTTT. Its translation is CASSLSSASGSPLHF.

The J gene is TRBJ1-3, the V gene TRBV6-5; D possibly corresponds to TRBD1 (6 bases). V lost 5 bases and J 4 bases, leaving 15 bases between the germline ends. The CDR3 loop spans 15 amino acids. The germline V gene encodes CDR1 MNHEY and CDR2 SVGAGI. CDR3 nucleotide sequence: TGTGCCAGCAGTCGAGGACAGAGACTCGGAAACACCATATATTTT. Translated, it gives CASSRGQRLGNTIYF.

The chain links TRBV6-2 or TRBV6-3 to TRBJ2-5; 11 nucleotides match TRBD2. V was pared by 0 bases and J by 0 bases, with 6 bases of the junction left unmatched. The germline gives CDR1 MNHEY, CDR2 SVGEGT. The CDR3 covers 18 residues. The CDR3 region has the DNA TGTGCCAGCAGTTACTCTTTTGTTAGCGGGGGGGACCAAGAGACCCAGTACTTC. Residues: CASSYSFVSGGDQETQYF.

The chain links TRBV4-1 to TRBJ1-1; possible D gene TRBD1, 6 bases. Germline values: CDR1 MGHRA, CDR2 YSYEKL. V was shortened by 8 bases and J by 5 bases, with 15 bases between the two germline ends. The CDR3 runs 13 residues. The CDR3 DNA sequence: TGCGCCAGCGGGGGGGCAGGGGAGACTGAAGCTTTCTTT. Translated: CASGGAGETEAFF.

The rearrangement links TRBV4-3 to TRBJ1-1; 7 nucleotides agree with TRBD1. The germline V gene has CDR1 LGHNA and CDR2 YSLEER. The CDR3 spans 14 residues. The junction had 3 bases not matched to a gene; V was cut back by 4 bases and J by 1 base. CDR3 nucleotides: TGCGCCAGCAGCCCCGACAGGGAGAACACTGAAGCTTTCTTT. Translating it yields CASSPDRENTEAFF.

The chain recombines TRBV7-2 with TRBJ2-7, with 9 bases fitting TRBD2. V dropped 5 bases and J dropped 6; count of bases not matched to a gene: 14. This CDR3 has 16 residues. In germline, CDR1 is SGHTA, CDR2 FQGNSA. CDR3 sequence (DNA): TGTGCCAGCAGCCCACGTCGGCGGGGGGGCAGGGGCGAGCAGTACTTC. Its protein product is CASSPRRRGGRGEQYF. Filled out from reference TRBV7-2 and TRBJ2-7, the complete variable domain reads GAGVSQSPSNKVTEKGKDVELRCDPISGHTALYWYRQSLGQGLEFLIYFQGNSAPDKSGLPSDRFSAERTGGSVSTLTIQRTQQEDSAVYLCASSPRRRGGRGEQYFGPGTRLTVT.

This clone appeared once. The chain is built from TRBV11-2 and TRBJ2-5, with D possibly being TRBD1 (5 bases). V lost 6 bases to trimming and J lost 2 bases, with 10 bases between them. In germline, CDR1 is SGHAT, CDR2 FQNNGV. This CDR3 has 13 amino acids. As DNA, the CDR3 is TGTGCCAGCAGGACAGTAAAACAAGAGACCCAGTACTTC. As protein: CASRTVKQETQYF.

The rearrangement joins TRBV4-1 to TRBJ1-6, with unresolved D. In germline, CDR1 is MGHRA, CDR2 YSYEKL. V was clipped by 1 base and J by 9 bases, with 16 bases between them. The CDR3 is 16 amino acids. The CDR3 sequence is CASSQVGRIGSSPLHF. The CDR3 DNA follows: TGCGCCAGCAGCCAAGTCGGGAGGATAGGTTCTTCACCCCTCCACTTT.

This chain connects TRBV4-1 to TRBJ2-4; D gene ambiguous. V was trimmed by 1 base and J by 8 bases, leaving 15 bases between them. CDR1 and CDR2 from the germline V gene are MGHRA and YSYEKL. CDR3 length: 15 residues. CDR3 in DNA: TGCGCCAGCAGCCAAGTTCCTGCCCGAGAAGACATTCAGTACTTC. Translated: CASSQVPAREDIQYF.

The chain couples TRBV15 to TRBJ1-6; a weak D match, TRBD1 (5 bases). The germline V and J ends were trimmed by 0 bases and 7 bases, with 13 bases remaining between them. The CDR3 contains 16 residues. Germline assignment: CDR1 LNHNV and CDR2 YYDKDF (reference sequence). In nucleotides, the CDR3 is TGTGCCACCAGCAGAGATAATAGGGGATGGAATTCACCCCTCCACTTT. This gives the protein CATSRDNRGWNSPLHF.

This clone occurred once. The gene calls are TRBV30 and TRBJ1-1; no reliable D call. Between the trimmed V and J ends, which lost 5 bases and 8 bases, there was a span of 12 bases. Germline V lookup: CDR1 GTSNPN, CDR2 SVGIG (reference sequence). This CDR3 is 11 amino acids long. The CDR3 coding sequence is TGTGCCTGGGCCGGATTGAGGGAAGCTTTCTTT. Its translation: CAWAGLREAFF.

V and J are TRBV11-2 and TRBJ2-1; TRBD2 matches at 8 bases. The V gene end was trimmed by 5 bases and the J gene end by 0 bases; junction bases not matched to a gene: 6. Germline CDR1 and CDR2: SGHAT and FQNNGV. The CDR3 sequence is 16 residues long. The CDR3: CASSPRAGGSYNEQFF. The CDR3 DNA follows: TGTGCCAGCAGCCCGAGGGCGGGGGGCTCCTACAATGAGCAGTTCTTC.

V gene TRBV4-3 combines with J gene TRBJ2-2, with D maybe TRBD2 (5 bases). The ends were cut back, 2 bases at V and 10 bases at J, with 17 bases in the middle. The CDR3 is 15 residues long. The germline CDR1 and CDR2 sequences are LGHNA and YSLEER. As DNA, the CDR3 is TGCGCCAGCAGCCAACACAAAGGCGGGTCCCCGGAGCTGTTTTTT. It yields the protein CASSQHKGGSPELFF.

V is TRBV15 and J is TRBJ2-5; D is possibly TRBD1 (5 bases). V dropped 3 bases and J dropped 2 bases, with 7 bases sitting between them. Germline V lookup: CDR1 LNHNV, CDR2 YYDKDF (reference sequence). This CDR3 comprises 13 residues. CDR3 loop: CATSRQGQETQYF. CDR3 DNA sequence: TGTGCCACCAGCAGGCAGGGACAAGAGACCCAGTACTTC. The full variable domain, in which reference TRBV15 and TRBJ2-5 provide the parts outside the CDR3, is DAMVIQNPRYQVTQFGKPVTLSCSQTLNHNVMYWYQQKSSQAPKLLFHYYDKDFNNEADTPDNFQSRRPNTSFCFLDIRSPGLGDTAMYLCATSRQGQETQYFGPGTRLLVL.

The rearrangement links TRBV3-1 (or the pseudogene TRBV3-2) to TRBJ1-1, with D unresolved. The CDR3 is 13 residues long. Germline loops: CDR1 LGHDT, CDR2 YNNKEL (reference sequence). The V end lost 1 base, the J end lost 1 base, and 4 bases lay between the germline ends. The CDR3 region has the DNA TGTGCCAGCAGCCAAGGACAGAACACTGAAGCTTTCTTT. Protein: CASSQGQNTEAFF.

V and J are TRBV9 and TRBJ2-1; 8 bases are shared with TRBD2. J gave up 5 bases and V 0 bases, and 7 bases lay outside the gene matches. Germline assignment: CDR1 SGDLS and CDR2 YYNGEE. The CDR3 has 16 residues. The CDR3 DNA reads as TGTGCCAGCAGCGTAGGTAGCGGGGCTACAAACAATGAGCAGTTCTTC. It translates to CASSVGSGATNNEQFF.

The V and J genes are TRBV20-1 and TRBJ1-5, with D perhaps matching TRBD1 (5 bases). The V end lost 3 bases, the J end lost 11 bases, and 20 bases lay between the germline ends. From germline, CDR1 is DFQATT and CDR2 SNEGSKA (reference sequence). The CDR3 spans 14 residues. The CDR3 bases are TGCAGTGCTAGTTCTGGGACTTTGTTAGAGTCCCAGCATTTT. Translated: CSASSGTLLESQHF.